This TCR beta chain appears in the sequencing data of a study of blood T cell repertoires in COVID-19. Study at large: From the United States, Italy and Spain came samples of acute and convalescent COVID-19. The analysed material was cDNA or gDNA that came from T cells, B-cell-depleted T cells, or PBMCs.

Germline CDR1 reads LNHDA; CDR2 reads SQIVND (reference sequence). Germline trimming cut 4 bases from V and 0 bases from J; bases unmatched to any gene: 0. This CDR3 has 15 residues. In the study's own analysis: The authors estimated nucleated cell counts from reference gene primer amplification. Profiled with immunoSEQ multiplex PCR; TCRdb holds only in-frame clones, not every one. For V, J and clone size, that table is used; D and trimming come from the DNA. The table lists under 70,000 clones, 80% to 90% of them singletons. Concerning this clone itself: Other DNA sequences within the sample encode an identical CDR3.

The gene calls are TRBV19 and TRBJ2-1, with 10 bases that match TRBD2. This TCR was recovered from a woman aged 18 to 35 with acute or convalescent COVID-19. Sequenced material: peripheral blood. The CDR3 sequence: CASSTSGSSYNEQFF. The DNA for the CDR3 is TGTGCCAGTAGTACTAGCGGGAGCTCCTACAATGAGCAGTTCTTC. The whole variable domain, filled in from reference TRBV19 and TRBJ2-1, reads DGGITQSPKYLFRKEGQNVTLSCEQNLNHDAMYWYRQDPGQGLRLIYYSQIVNDFQKGDIAEGYSVSREKKESFPLTVTSAQKNPTAFYLCASSTSGSSYNEQFFGPGTRLTVL.